This T cell receptor (beta chain) was observed in a study of T cell responses to AZD1222 COVID-19 vaccine. Study-wide background: Recipients boosted at about 4 weeks or about 12 weeks are pooled.

In the case of this clone: The antigen is unknown.

Using immunoSEQ multiplex PCR, the repertoire was profiled, and TCRdb retains in-frame clones only, with some absent. The table shows about 120,000 clones, with roughly 90% occurring only once. Germline V CDR1 and CDR2: DFQATT, SNEGSKA (reference sequence). CDR3 length equals 11 residues. Deletions cut 3 bases from V and 7 bases from J, with 6 bases between. Notes on the study in general: Clonal diversity was possibly underestimated; the donors were predominantly white British and more often female.

The sample here was peripheral blood, taken on day 0 of AZD1222 vaccination. The chain recombines TRBV20-1 with TRBJ1-4, with D unresolved. The receptor's source is an adult in good health. CDR3 loop: CSARDLEKLFF. The CDR3 region has the DNA TGCAGTGCTAGGGATCTTGAAAAACTGTTTTTT.